This T cell receptor beta chain was sequenced in a study of T cell repertoires in cytomegalovirus infection. About the study: Indications of both CMV infection and matching HLA type were provided by public TCR beta signatures.

Study results and caveats: CMV-specific TCR beta clonotypes restricted by HLA-C were the ones dominating the ex vivo response. Using cumulative public TCR beta family frequency, the authors identified those who carried CMV together with the relevant HLA.

V was cut by 2 bases and J by 0 bases, with 10 bases left in between. Germline CDR1 is MNHEY and CDR2 is SVGEGT. The CDR3 extends over 15 amino acids. Concerning this clonotype: Its antigen remains unknown.

Via MiXCR, TCRdb re-called the reads, giving one row per CDR3 protein. The sample yields roughly 110,000 distinct CDR3 sequences, 10% seen once. Sequencing used PBMCs, sequenced either directly or after in vitro stimulation (not recorded which). The rearrangement uses TRBV6-2 or TRBV6-3 and TRBJ1-1; D might be TRBD1 (5 bases). This receptor was obtained from a human donor in good health (CMV status not recorded). Some clones in this sample may be carry-over from other donors' samples. The CDR3 reads CASSYQRGMNTEAFF. CDR3 nucleotides: TGTGCCAGCAGTTACCAGCGGGGGATGAACACTGAAGCTTTCTTT.